The present T cell receptor (beta chain) was sequenced within a study of monozygotic twins with cystic fibrosis. Findings and caveats of the study: Shared CDR3 numbers were not associated with age, concordance or severity.

The CDR3 loop spans 13 amino acids. V was clipped by 4 bases and J by 3 bases, with 9 bases between them. CDR1 is MNHNS, CDR2 SASEGT, per germline. Generated by immunoSEQ multiplex PCR, the TCRdb table keeps only in-frame clones and is missing some. This table has around 29,000 clones, around 85% appearing once. Note on this clone: Its antigen is as yet unknown.

The origin of this receptor is a girl aged 2 to 9 with cystic fibrosis. Sequenced material: blood. V usage is TRBV6-1 and J usage is TRBJ2-5, with a possible D match to TRBD2 (6 bases). CDR3 DNA sequence: TGTGCCAGCAGTGCGGGACTGAAAGAGACCCAGTACTTC. Translation: CASSAGLKETQYF.